The clone carrying this T cell receptor beta chain has only a few counts. The target antigen is unknown. The sample comes from a study of blood T cells in healthy people across ages. Study-wide points: Unsorted PBMC material precluded a definitive naive versus antigen-experienced comparison.

Around 9 milliliters of peripheral blood were drawn from each donor into EDTA-treated tubes. PCR was performed a second time for 7 to 11 cycles using a sample-barcoded 5' primer and a J-beta primer mix. Every single cDNA molecule received a tag from a template-switch adaptor with 12 random nucleotides. TCRdb reprocessed the 5' RACE reads with MiXCR, giving one entry per CDR3 protein. The sample consists of hundreds of thousands of distinct CDR3 sequences, about 59% of them appearing once. The origin of this receptor is a man between 25 and 39 years old in good health. Sequenced sample: blood.

CDR3 DNA: TGTGCCACCAGCGGGACAGGGTCACTTGAGACCCAGTACTTC. Amino acid sequence: CATSGTGSLETQYF. V is TRBV6-5 and J is TRBJ2-5, with TRBD1 identical over 9 bases. With V trimmed by 10 bases and J by 5 bases, 11 bases remained unmatched. Looked up from germline, CDR1 is MNHEY and CDR2 is SVGAGI. The CDR3 totals 14 residues.